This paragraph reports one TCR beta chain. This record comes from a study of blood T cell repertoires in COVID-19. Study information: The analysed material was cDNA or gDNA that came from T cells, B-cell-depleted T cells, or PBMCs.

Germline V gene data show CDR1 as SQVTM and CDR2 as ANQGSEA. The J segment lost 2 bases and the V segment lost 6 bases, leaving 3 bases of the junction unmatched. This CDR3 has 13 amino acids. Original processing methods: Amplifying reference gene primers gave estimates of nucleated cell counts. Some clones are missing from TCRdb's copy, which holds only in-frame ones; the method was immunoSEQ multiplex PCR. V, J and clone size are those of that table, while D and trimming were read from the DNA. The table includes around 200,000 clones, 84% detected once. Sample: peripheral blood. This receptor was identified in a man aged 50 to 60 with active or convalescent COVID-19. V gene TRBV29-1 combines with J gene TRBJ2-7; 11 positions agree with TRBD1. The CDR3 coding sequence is TGCAGCGTGCGGACAGGGGGCACCTACGAGCAGTACTTC. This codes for CSVRTGGTYEQYF.